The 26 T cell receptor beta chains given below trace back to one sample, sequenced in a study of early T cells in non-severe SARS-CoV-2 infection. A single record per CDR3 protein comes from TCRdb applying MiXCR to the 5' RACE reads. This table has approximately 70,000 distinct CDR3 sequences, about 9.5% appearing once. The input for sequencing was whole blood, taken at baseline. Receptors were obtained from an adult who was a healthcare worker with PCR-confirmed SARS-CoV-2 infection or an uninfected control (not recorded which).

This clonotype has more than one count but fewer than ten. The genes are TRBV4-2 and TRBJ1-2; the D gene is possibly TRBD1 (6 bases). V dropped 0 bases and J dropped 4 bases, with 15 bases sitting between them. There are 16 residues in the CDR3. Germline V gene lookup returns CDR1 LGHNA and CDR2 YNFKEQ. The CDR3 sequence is CASSQDPGGFGYGYTF. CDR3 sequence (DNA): TGTGCCAGCAGCCAAGATCCGGGGGGCTTCGGCTATGGCTACACCTTC.

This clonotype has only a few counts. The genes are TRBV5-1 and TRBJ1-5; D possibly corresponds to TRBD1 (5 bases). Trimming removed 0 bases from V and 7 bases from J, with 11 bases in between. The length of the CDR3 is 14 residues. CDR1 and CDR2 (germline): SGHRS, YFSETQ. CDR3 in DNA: TGCGCCAGCAGCTTGGCCGGGGCGGGACAGCCCCAGCATTTT. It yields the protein CASSLAGAGQPQHF.

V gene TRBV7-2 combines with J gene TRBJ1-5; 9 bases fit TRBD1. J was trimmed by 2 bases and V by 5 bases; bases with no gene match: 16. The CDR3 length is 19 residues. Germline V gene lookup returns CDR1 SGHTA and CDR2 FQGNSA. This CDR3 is CASSGIKDRGSVGNQPQHF. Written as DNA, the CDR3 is TGTGCCAGCAGCGGCATAAAGGACAGGGGATCAGTAGGCAATCAGCCCCAGCATTTT.

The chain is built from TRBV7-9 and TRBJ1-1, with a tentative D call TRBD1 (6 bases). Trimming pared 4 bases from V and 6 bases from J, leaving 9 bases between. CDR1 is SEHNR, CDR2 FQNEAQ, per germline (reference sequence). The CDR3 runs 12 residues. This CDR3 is CASSWDKAEAFF. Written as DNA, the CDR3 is TGTGCCAGCAGCTGGGACAAAGCTGAAGCTTTCTTT.

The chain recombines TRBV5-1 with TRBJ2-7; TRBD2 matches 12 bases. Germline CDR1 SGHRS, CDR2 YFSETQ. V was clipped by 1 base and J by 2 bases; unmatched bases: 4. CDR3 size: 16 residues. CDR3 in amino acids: CASSLTGLAGAYEQYF. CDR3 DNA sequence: TGCGCCAGCAGCTTGACGGGACTAGCGGGCGCCTACGAGCAGTACTTC.

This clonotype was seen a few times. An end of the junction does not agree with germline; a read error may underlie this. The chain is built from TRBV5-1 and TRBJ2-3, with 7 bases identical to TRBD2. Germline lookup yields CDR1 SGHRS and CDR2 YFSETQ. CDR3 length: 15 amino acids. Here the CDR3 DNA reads TGCGCCAGCAGTTTGGCCAGCGGGGCCACAGATACGCAGTATTTT. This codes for CASSLASGATDTQYF.

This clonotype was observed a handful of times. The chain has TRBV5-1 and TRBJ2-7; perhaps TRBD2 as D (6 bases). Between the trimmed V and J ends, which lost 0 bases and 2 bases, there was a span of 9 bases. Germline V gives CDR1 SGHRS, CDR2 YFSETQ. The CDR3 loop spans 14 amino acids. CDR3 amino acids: CASSLARGTYEQYF. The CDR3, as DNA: TGCGCCAGCAGCTTGGCGCGGGGAACCTACGAGCAGTACTTC.

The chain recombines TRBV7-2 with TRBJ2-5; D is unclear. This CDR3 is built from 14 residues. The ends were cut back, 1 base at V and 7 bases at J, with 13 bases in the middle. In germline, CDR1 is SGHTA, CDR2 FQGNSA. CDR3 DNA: TGTGCCAGCAGCTTAGAATCCACCCGCAGGACCCAGTACTTC. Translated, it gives CASSLESTRRTQYF.

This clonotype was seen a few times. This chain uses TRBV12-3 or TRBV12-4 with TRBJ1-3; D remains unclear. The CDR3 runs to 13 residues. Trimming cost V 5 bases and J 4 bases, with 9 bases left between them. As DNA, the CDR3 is TGTGCCAGCAGTATCGATCCCGGAAACACCATATATTTT. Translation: CASSIDPGNTIYF.

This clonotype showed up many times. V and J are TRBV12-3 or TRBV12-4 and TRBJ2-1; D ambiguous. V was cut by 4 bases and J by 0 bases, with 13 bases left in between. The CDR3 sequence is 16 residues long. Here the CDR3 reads CASSSPSESSYNEQFF. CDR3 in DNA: TGTGCCAGCAGTTCCCCCAGTGAGAGCTCCTACAATGAGCAGTTCTTC.

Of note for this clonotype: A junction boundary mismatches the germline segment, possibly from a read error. CDR3 nucleotides: TGTGCCAGCAGCTTAACAGGGGGCGCGACTGAAGCCTTCTTT. Encoded protein: CASSLTGGATEAFF. The rearrangement joins TRBV7-2 to TRBJ1-1, with TRBD1 matching over 9 bases. This CDR3 has 14 amino acids. Germline-derived CDR1 and CDR2 are SGHTA and FQGNSA.

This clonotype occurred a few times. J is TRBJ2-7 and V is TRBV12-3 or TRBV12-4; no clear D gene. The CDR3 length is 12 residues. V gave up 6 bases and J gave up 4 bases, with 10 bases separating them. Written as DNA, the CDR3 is TGTGCCAGCAGAGGCACCAAATACGAGCAGTACTTC. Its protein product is CASRGTKYEQYF.

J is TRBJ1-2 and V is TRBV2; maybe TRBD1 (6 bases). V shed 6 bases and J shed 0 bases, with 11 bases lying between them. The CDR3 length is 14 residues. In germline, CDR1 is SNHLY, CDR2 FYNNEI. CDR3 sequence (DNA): TGTGCCAGCAGATTAGGGGGGGCTAACTATGGCTACACCTTC. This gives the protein CASRLGGANYGYTF.

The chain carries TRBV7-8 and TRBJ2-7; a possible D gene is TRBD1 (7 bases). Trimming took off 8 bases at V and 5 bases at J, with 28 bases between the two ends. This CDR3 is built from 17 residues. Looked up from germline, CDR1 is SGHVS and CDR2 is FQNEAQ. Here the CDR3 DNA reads TGTGCCAGCGCACTCCCAGGGGGAGGTGTCCGTCGGAACGAGCAGTACTTC. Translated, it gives CASALPGGGVRRNEQYF.

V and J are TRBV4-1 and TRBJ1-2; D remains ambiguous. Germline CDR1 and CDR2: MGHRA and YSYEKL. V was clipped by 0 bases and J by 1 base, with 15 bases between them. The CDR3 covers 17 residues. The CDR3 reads CASSQDPDGWSNYGYTF. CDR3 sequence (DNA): TGCGCCAGCAGCCAAGATCCGGACGGATGGAGTAACTATGGCTACACCTTC.

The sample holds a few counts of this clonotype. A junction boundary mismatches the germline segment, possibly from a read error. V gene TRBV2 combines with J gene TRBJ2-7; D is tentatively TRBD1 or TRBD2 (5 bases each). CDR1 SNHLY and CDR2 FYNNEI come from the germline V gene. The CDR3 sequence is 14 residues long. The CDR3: CASSRGRNSYGQYF. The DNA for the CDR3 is TGTGCCAGCAGCCGGGGACGGAACTCCTACGGGCAGTACTTC. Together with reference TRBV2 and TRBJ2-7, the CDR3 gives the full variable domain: EPEVTQTPSHQVTQMGQEVILRCVPISNHLYFYWYRQILGQKVEFLVSFYNNEISEKSEIFDDQFSVERPDGSNFTLKIRSTKLEDSAMYFCASSRGRNSYGQYFGPGTRLTVT.

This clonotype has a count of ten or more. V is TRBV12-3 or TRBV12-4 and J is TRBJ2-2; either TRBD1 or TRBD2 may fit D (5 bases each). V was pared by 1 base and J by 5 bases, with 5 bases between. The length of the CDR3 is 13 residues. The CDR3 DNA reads TGTGCCAGCAGTTTAGGGGGGACCGGGGAGCTGTTTTTT. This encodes CASSLGGTGELFF.

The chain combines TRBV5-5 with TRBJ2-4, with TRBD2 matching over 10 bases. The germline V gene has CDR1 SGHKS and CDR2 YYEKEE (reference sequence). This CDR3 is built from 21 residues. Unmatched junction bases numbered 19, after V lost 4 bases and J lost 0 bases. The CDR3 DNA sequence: TGTGCCAGCAGCATGATGGGCGCTAGCGGGGGCTCGTACCTAGCCAAAAACATTCAGTACTTC. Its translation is CASSMMGASGGSYLAKNIQYF.

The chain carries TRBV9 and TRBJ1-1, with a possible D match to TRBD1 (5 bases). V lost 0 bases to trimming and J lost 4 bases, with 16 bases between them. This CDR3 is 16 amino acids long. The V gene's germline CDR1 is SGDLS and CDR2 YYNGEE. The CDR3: CASSVVSPTGSTEAFF. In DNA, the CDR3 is TGTGCCAGCAGCGTAGTTAGCCCCACAGGATCCACTGAAGCTTTCTTT.

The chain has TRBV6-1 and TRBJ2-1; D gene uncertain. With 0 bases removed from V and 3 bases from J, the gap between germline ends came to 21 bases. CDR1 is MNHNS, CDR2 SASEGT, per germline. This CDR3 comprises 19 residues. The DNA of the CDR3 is TGTGCCAGCAGTGAAGCGCTTCGGCATGGGCGCTCCTACTACAATGAGCAGTTCTTC. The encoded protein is CASSEALRHGRSYYNEQFF.

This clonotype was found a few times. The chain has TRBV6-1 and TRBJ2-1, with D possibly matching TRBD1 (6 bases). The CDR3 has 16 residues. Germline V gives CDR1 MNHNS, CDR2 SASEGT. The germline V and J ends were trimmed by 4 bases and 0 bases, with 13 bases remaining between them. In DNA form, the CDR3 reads TGTGCCAGCAGTGGGAGACAGGCCAGCTCCTACAATGAGCAGTTCTTC. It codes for CASSGRQASSYNEQFF.

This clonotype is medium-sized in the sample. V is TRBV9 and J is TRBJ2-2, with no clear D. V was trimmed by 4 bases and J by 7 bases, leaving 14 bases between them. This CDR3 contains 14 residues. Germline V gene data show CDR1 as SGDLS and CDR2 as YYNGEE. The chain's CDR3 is CASSPRQVVGELFF. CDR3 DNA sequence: TGTGCCAGCAGCCCAAGGCAAGTGGTCGGGGAGCTGTTTTTT.

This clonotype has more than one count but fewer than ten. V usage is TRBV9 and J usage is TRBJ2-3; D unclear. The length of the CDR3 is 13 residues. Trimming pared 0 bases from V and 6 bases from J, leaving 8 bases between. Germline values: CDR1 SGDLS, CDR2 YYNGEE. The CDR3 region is CASSVEDGDTQYF. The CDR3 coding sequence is TGTGCCAGCAGCGTAGAGGATGGCGATACGCAGTATTTT.

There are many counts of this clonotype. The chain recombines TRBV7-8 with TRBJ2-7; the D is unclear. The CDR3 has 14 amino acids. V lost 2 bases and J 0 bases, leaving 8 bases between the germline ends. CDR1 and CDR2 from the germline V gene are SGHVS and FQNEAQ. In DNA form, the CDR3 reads TGTGCCAGCAGCTTACAGGTCCTCTCCTACGAGCAGTACTTC. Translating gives CASSLQVLSYEQYF. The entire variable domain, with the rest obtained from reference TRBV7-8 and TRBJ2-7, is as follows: GAGVSQSPRYKVAKRGQDVALRCDPISGHVSLFWYQQALGQGPEFLTYFQNEAQLDKSGLPSDRFFAERPEGSVSTLKIQRTQQEDSAVYLCASSLQVLSYEQYFGPGTRLTVT.

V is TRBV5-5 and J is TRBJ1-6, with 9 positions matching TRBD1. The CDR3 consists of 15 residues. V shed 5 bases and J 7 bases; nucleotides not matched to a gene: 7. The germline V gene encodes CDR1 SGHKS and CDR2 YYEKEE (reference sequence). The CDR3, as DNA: TGTGCCAGCAGTTCGACAGGGGGTAACAATTCACCCCTCCACTTT. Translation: CASSSTGGNNSPLHF.

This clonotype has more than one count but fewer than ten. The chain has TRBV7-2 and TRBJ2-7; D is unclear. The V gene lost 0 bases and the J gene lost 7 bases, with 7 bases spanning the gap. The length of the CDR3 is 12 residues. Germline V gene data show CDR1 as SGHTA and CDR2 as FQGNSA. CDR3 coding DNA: TGTGCCAGCAGCTTAGCCGGGTGGGAGCAGTACTTC. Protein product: CASSLAGWEQYF. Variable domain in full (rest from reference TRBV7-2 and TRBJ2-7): GAGVSQSPSNKVTEKGKDVELRCDPISGHTALYWYRQSLGQGLEFLIYFQGNSAPDKSGLPSDRFSAERTGGSVSTLTIQRTQQEDSAVYLCASSLAGWEQYFGPGTRLTVT.